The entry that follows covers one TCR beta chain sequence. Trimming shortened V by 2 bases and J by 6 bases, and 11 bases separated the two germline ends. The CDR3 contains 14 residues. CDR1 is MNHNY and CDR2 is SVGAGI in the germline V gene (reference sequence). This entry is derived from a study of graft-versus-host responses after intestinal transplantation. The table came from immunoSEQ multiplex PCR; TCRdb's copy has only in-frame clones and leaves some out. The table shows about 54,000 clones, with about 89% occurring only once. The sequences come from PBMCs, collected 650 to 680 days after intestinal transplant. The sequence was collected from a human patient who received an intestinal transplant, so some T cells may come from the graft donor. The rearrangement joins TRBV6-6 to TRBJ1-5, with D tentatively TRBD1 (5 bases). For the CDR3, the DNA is TGTGCCAGCAGTTACCGGGGGGGAGGTCAGCCCCAGCATTTT. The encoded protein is CASSYRGGGQPQHF.